This passage covers 14 T cell receptor beta chains from one sample sequenced in a study of T cell responses to AZD1222 COVID-19 vaccine. Libraries were prepared by immunoSEQ multiplex PCR; TCRdb keeps only in-frame clonotypes and omits some of them. The table records roughly 70,000 clones, approximately 92% of them present only once. The specimen comprised peripheral blood, sampled 28 days after the second AZD1222 dose. The origin of the receptors is an adult who received the AZD1222 COVID-19 vaccine.

The chain couples TRBV13 to TRBJ1-4; tentative D call: TRBD1 (6 bases). V lost 3 bases and J 2 bases, leaving 10 bases between the germline ends. The CDR3 runs 15 residues. The germline V gene encodes CDR1 PRHDT and CDR2 FYEKMQ (reference sequence). The CDR3 nucleotides are TGTGCCAGCAGCTTGAGAAGGGGGACTAATGAAAAACTGTTTTTT. Its translation: CASSLRRGTNEKLFF.

The gene calls are TRBV3-1 (or the pseudogene TRBV3-2) and TRBJ2-5; TRBD1 aligns across 7 bases. This CDR3 contains 17 residues. Germline CDR1 is LGHDT and CDR2 is YNNKEL (reference sequence). The trim removed 0 bases at V and 6 bases at J, leaving 13 bases unmatched. The CDR3 reads CASSQEGGTKWGKTQYF. Written as DNA, the CDR3 is TGTGCCAGCAGCCAAGAAGGGGGCACTAAGTGGGGGAAGACCCAGTACTTC.

The chain carries TRBV19 and TRBJ1-5; TRBD1 agrees at 7 bases. Per germline, CDR1 LNHDA and CDR2 SQIVND (reference sequence). The CDR3 totals 14 residues. The junction had 3 bases not matched to a gene; V was cut back by 3 bases and J by 4 bases. CDR3 DNA: TGTGCCAGTAGTATCAACAGGGGAAATCAGCCCCAGCATTTT. It translates to CASSINRGNQPQHF.

This sequence joins TRBV7-8 and TRBJ2-7, with 8 bases lining up with TRBD1. Germline CDR1 and CDR2: SGHVS and FQNEAQ. J was trimmed by 7 bases and V by 3 bases; bases with no gene match: 8. The CDR3 sequence is 14 residues long. CDR3 sequence (DNA): TGTGCCAGCAGCTTGTCGGACAGGGTAGGGGAGCAGTACGTC. Residues: CASSLSDRVGEQYV.

The chain combines TRBV5-1 with TRBJ2-3, with D unclear. V shed 0 bases and J shed 4 bases, with 6 bases lying between them. Germline assignment: CDR1 SGHRS and CDR2 YFSETQ. This CDR3 is built from 13 residues. The CDR3 loop is CASSLVASDTQYF. The CDR3 DNA is TGCGCCAGCAGCTTGGTAGCCTCAGATACGCAGTATTTT.

V is TRBV5-1 and J is TRBJ2-7, with no clear D. Germline lookup yields CDR1 SGHRS and CDR2 YFSETQ. With 5 bases removed from V and 7 bases from J, the gap between germline ends came to 13 bases. The CDR3 is made up of 12 amino acids. Here the CDR3 reads CASSNPLGEQYF. CDR3 bases: TGCGCCAGCAGTAACCCCCTTGGGGAGCAGTACTTC.

The chain is built from TRBV19 and TRBJ2-3; 8 nucleotides align to TRBD2. The CDR3 extends over 15 amino acids. Germline CDR1 LNHDA, CDR2 SQIVND (reference sequence). Germline trimming cut 2 bases from V and 6 bases from J; bases unmatched to any gene: 7. The CDR3 DNA reads as TGTGCCAGTAGTATAAGAGCGGGGGCACTCGATACGCAGTATTTT. Translating gives CASSIRAGALDTQYF.

J is TRBJ2-7 and V is TRBV7-2, with TRBD2 identical over 8 bases. Germline CDR1 is SGHTA and CDR2 is FQGNSA. V trimming: 5 bases; J trimming: 0 bases; junction bases outside the gene matches: 6. The CDR3 consists of 15 residues. CDR3 sequence: CASSHAGGGSYEQYF. The CDR3 coding sequence is TGTGCCAGCAGCCACGCGGGAGGCGGCTCCTACGAGCAGTACTTC.

The chain combines TRBV6-1 with TRBJ1-4; 10 bases line up with TRBD1. Germline CDR1 MNHNS, CDR2 SASEGT. After removal of 4 bases from V and 0 bases from J, the junction contained 5 bases not matched to a gene. The CDR3 runs 17 residues. DNA for the CDR3: TGTGCCAGCAGTGCCGGACAGGGGGGTGCAACTAATGAAAAACTGTTTTTT. It translates to CASSAGQGGATNEKLFF.

The chain links TRBV10-2 to TRBJ1-2; D uncertain. The CDR3 loop spans 13 amino acids. V was clipped by 5 bases and J by 8 bases, with 15 bases between them. Germline assignment: CDR1 WSHSY and CDR2 SAAADI. The CDR3 region is CASSNTLGGGYTF. CDR3 sequence (DNA): TGCGCCAGCAGTAACACGTTGGGCGGGGGCTACACCTTC.

V is TRBV3-1 (or the pseudogene TRBV3-2) and J is TRBJ2-7; a possible D gene is TRBD1 (5 bases). The germline V and J ends were trimmed by 1 base and 3 bases, with 10 bases remaining between them. Looked up from germline, CDR1 is LGHDT and CDR2 is YNNKEL (reference sequence). CDR3 length: 14 residues. The CDR3 DNA reads as TGTGCCAGCAGCCAAGCTGGCAGGGACTACGAGCAGTACGTC. Residues: CASSQAGRDYEQYV.

The chain employs TRBV28 and TRBJ2-1; 11 bases match TRBD2. This CDR3 has 16 amino acids. The trim removed 5 bases at V and 8 bases at J, leaving 11 bases unmatched. The germline CDR1 and CDR2 sequences are MDHEN and SYDVKM. The CDR3 region has the DNA TGTGCCAGCAGTCCAGGTAGCGGGGGGGCCACGGATGAGCAGTTCTTC. Its translation: CASSPGSGGATDEQFF.

A word on this clone: Other DNA sequences of this sample code for an identical CDR3. The chain combines TRBV7-2 with TRBJ2-7; no clear D. Deletions cut 4 bases from V and 4 bases from J, with 8 bases between. CDR1 and CDR2 (germline): SGHTA, FQGNSA. The CDR3 covers 12 residues. The CDR3 sequence is CASSSPGYEQYF. CDR3 DNA sequence: TGTGCCAGCAGCTCCCCAGGATACGAGCAGTACTTC.

The chain couples TRBV25-1 to TRBJ2-7, with D maybe TRBD1 (5 bases). The germline V gene has CDR1 MGHDK and CDR2 SYGVNS. The CDR3 sequence is 13 residues long. V was clipped by 4 bases and J by 12 bases, with 19 bases between them. CDR3 nucleotide sequence: TGTGCCAGCAGTGCTTTTGGGGCCCAGGTACGGTACTTC. As protein: CASSAFGAQVRYF.